Listed here are 22 T cell receptor beta chains from one sample, sequenced in a study of blood T cell repertoires in COVID-19 (dated by TCRdb to 2018 to 2020). Libraries were built with the immunoSEQ multiplex PCR assay. What TCRdb holds here is the immuneACCESS table cut down to in-frame rearrangements. Part of the clones is not present; checked against another copy, under half of the missing clones reflect an unresolved V gene, and the others are unexplained. Recorded for this sample are about 66,000 clones; around 93% of them occurred a single time. 6% to 8% of the sample is in the top ten clones. Sequenced material: peripheral blood. The receptor source for this set is a human donor in a cohort sampled during active COVID-19.

This clone was seen just once. The CDR3 DNA is TGTGCCAGCAGCACCCCGAGACAGGGAACTGGAAACACCATATATTTT. Its protein is CASSTPRQGTGNTIYF. The rearrangement uses TRBV9 and TRBJ1-3, with TRBD1 identical over 7 bases. This CDR3 is 16 amino acids long. Per germline, CDR1 SGDLS and CDR2 YYNGEE. V gave up 4 bases and J gave up 2 bases; unmatched junction bases: 9.

The V call is TRBV30, the J call TRBJ1-3; no clear D gene. CDR3 length: 13 amino acids. The germline V and J ends were trimmed by 0 bases and 4 bases, with 7 bases remaining between them. Per the germline V gene, CDR1 is GTSNPN and CDR2 is SVGIG (reference sequence). In nucleotides, the CDR3 is TGTGCCTGGAGTGTACTCACCGGAAACACCATATATTTT. It yields the protein CAWSVLTGNTIYF. Using reference TRBV30 and TRBJ1-3 for the parts outside the CDR3, the full variable domain is SQTIHQWPATLVQPVGSPLSLECTVEGTSNPNLYWYRQAAGRGLQLLFYSVGIGQISSEVPQNLSASRPQDRQFILSSKKLLLSDSGFYLCAWSVLTGNTIYFGEGSWLTVV.

This chain uses TRBV5-5 with TRBJ2-3, with D uncertain. The CDR3 spans 15 residues. The V end lost 4 bases, the J end lost 2 bases, and 14 bases lay between the germline ends. CDR1 SGHKS and CDR2 YYEKEE come from the germline V gene (reference sequence). DNA for the CDR3: TGTGCCAGCAGCGGTGACAACCCCTCCACAGATACGCAGTATTTT. It yields the protein CASSGDNPSTDTQYF.

The CDR3 loop is CASSKGGNQPQHF. DNA for the CDR3: TGTGCCAGTAGTAAGGGGGGCAATCAGCCCCAGCATTTT. V gene TRBV19 combines with J gene TRBJ1-5; TRBD1 is a possible D gene (6 bases). This CDR3 has 13 residues. Trimming left V 4 bases short and J 2 bases short, with 6 bases between. Germline loops: CDR1 LNHDA, CDR2 SQIVND (reference sequence).

The chain combines TRBV6-4 with TRBJ1-6; TRBD1 might be the D (6 bases). The CDR3 is made up of 13 amino acids. CDR1 is MRHNA, CDR2 SNTAGT, per germline. The ends were cut back, 6 bases at V and 10 bases at J, with 13 bases in the middle. The CDR3 DNA follows: TGTGCCAGCAGGTGGACAGAGAAATCACCCCTCCACTTT. The encoded protein is CASRWTEKSPLHF.

The gene calls are TRBV2 and TRBJ1-5; 9 bases align to TRBD1. V trimming: 6 bases; J trimming: 5 bases; junction bases outside the gene matches: 5. In germline, CDR1 is SNHLY, CDR2 FYNNEI. This CDR3 has 14 residues. The CDR3 region is CASRRDRAYQPQHF. The CDR3 nucleotides are TGTGCCAGCAGGAGGGACAGGGCTTATCAGCCCCAGCATTTT.

For the CDR3, the DNA is TGTGCCAGCAGCTTCCGGGGGTCTAGCACAGATACGCAGTATTTT. Amino acid sequence: CASSFRGSSTDTQYF. This rearrangement joins TRBV7-2 to TRBJ2-3; TRBD2 might be the D (6 bases). Germline V CDR1 and CDR2: SGHTA, FQGNSA. Deletions cut 3 bases from V and 0 bases from J, with 10 bases between. The CDR3 is 15 amino acids. The full variable domain, with the rest looked up from reference TRBV7-2 and TRBJ2-3, is GAGVSQSPSNKVTEKGKDVELRCDPISGHTALYWYRQSLGQGLEFLIYFQGNSAPDKSGLPSDRFSAERTGGSVSTLTIQRTQQEDSAVYLCASSFRGSSTDTQYFGPGTRLTVL.

The chain combines TRBV5-4 with TRBJ2-3, with TRBD1 identical over 8 bases. The germline CDR1 and CDR2 sequences are SGHNT and YYREEE (reference sequence). V dropped 4 bases and J dropped 11; count of bases not matched to a gene: 6. This CDR3 region has 12 residues. DNA of the CDR3: TGTGCCAGCAGCCCCGGACAGGGTCGGCAGTATTTT. Amino acid sequence: CASSPGQGRQYF.

The chain employs TRBV7-2 and TRBJ2-1; the match to TRBD2 covers 7 bases. There are 15 residues in the CDR3. With V trimmed by 5 bases and J by 9 bases, 13 bases remained unmatched. The V gene's germline CDR1 is SGHTA and CDR2 FQGNSA. CDR3 loop: CASSTSGRVPSEQFF. DNA of the CDR3: TGTGCCAGCAGCACCTCGGGGAGGGTCCCCAGTGAGCAGTTCTTC.

The V call is TRBV7-6, the J call TRBJ2-3, with D possibly matching TRBD2 (7 bases). V lost 5 bases and J lost 2, with 20 bases in between. The CDR3 runs 17 residues. Germline V lookup: CDR1 SGHVS, CDR2 FNYEAQ. CDR3 sequence reads: CASSSVLGGRNTDTQYF. The CDR3 DNA sequence: TGTGCCAGCAGCAGCGTCTTGGGGGGGCGTAACACAGATACGCAGTATTTT.

The chain couples TRBV11-2 to TRBJ1-2; 7 bases align to TRBD1. Germline CDR1 is SGHAT and CDR2 is FQNNGV. The CDR3 loop spans 14 amino acids. V dropped 1 base and J dropped 4; count of bases not matched to a gene: 3. This CDR3 reads CASSLGRQGYGYTF. CDR3 in DNA: TGTGCCAGCAGCTTAGGTCGACAGGGCTATGGCTACACCTTC.

This chain uses TRBV18 with TRBJ2-5, with 11 bases lining up with TRBD2. Germline values: CDR1 KGHSH, CDR2 LQKENI. CDR3 length: 15 amino acids. The ends lost 5 bases at V and 5 bases at J; junction bases unmatched: 7. DNA for the CDR3: TGTGCCAGCTCATCCGATGCTAGCGGGAGGGAGACCCAGTACTTC. As protein: CASSSDASGRETQYF.

The V gene is TRBV7-9, the J gene TRBJ2-5; 7 nucleotides agree with TRBD2. The ends lost 6 bases at V and 4 bases at J; junction bases unmatched: 8. Germline loops: CDR1 SEHNR, CDR2 FQNEAQ (reference sequence). The CDR3 length is 14 residues. CDR3 protein: CASSHGLVGETQYF. DNA of the CDR3: TGTGCCAGCAGTCACGGACTAGTTGGAGAGACCCAGTACTTC.

This clone has only one observation. The J gene is TRBJ2-7, the V gene TRBV6-2 or TRBV6-3, with 7 bases fitting TRBD1. The germline V gene encodes CDR1 MNHEY and CDR2 SVGEGT. J gave up 3 bases and V 4 bases, and 12 bases lay outside the gene matches. The CDR3 runs 16 residues. CDR3 DNA sequence: TGTGCCAGCAGTTCAACAAAAGGGGGCTCTCTCTACGAGCAGTACTTC. Its translation: CASSSTKGGSLYEQYF.

This rearrangement joins TRBV30 to TRBJ2-1; D unresolved. V dropped 2 bases and J dropped 6 bases, with 29 bases sitting between them. In germline, CDR1 is GTSNPN, CDR2 SVGIG (reference sequence). The CDR3 totals 19 residues. CDR3 bases: TGTGCCTGGAGTTCGGTAGCTATGTCACCCTTTTCCTCGGGCAATGAGCAGTTCTTC. Translated, it gives CAWSSVAMSPFSSGNEQFF.

This chain uses TRBV12-3 or TRBV12-4 with TRBJ2-1, with D uncertain. The CDR3 has 11 amino acids. Between the trimmed V and J ends, which lost 4 bases and 6 bases, there was a span of 4 bases. The CDR3 nucleotides read TGTGCCAGCAGTTCCAGCAATGAGCAGTTCTTC. Translation: CASSSSNEQFF.

This clone occurred once. The rearrangement links TRBV2 to TRBJ1-1; D is ambiguous. V gave up 3 bases and J gave up 0 bases, with 8 bases separating them. The CDR3 spans 14 residues. Germline CDR1 reads SNHLY; CDR2 reads FYNNEI. This CDR3 reads CASSDRVLNTEAFF. The CDR3 nucleotides read TGTGCCAGCAGTGATCGGGTTCTGAACACTGAAGCTTTCTTT.

Of note for this clone: The identical CDR3 is also encoded by other nucleotide sequences in the sample. The chain has TRBV7-2 and TRBJ2-3; TRBD1 is a possible D gene (6 bases). The length of the CDR3 is 15 residues. In germline, CDR1 is SGHTA, CDR2 FQGNSA. The V end was cut by 1 base, the J end by 0 bases, with 8 bases between. The CDR3 is CASSLEGVSTDTQYF. CDR3 bases: TGTGCCAGCAGCTTAGAGGGGGTGAGCACAGATACGCAGTATTTT.

The chain couples TRBV28 to TRBJ1-4, with D unresolved. CDR3 length: 12 residues. Looked up from germline, CDR1 is MDHEN and CDR2 is SYDVKM. Trimming removed 2 bases at V and 8 bases at J, with 6 bases between. Here the CDR3 reads CASSLRSEKLFF. The DNA for the CDR3 is TGTGCCAGCAGTTTACGGTCAGAAAAACTGTTTTTT.

The chain recombines TRBV2 with TRBJ1-1; 12 bases line up with TRBD1. The CDR3 sequence is 15 residues long. V lost 6 bases, J lost 9 bases, and 11 bases stayed unmatched. Per germline, CDR1 SNHLY and CDR2 FYNNEI. CDR3 nucleotides: TGTGCCAGCAGATCCGGGACAGGGGGCCGGAATAAAGCTTTCTTT. It yields the protein CASRSGTGGRNKAFF.

The rearrangement links TRBV25-1 to TRBJ2-5; perhaps TRBD2 as D (6 bases). Germline V gene lookup returns CDR1 MGHDK and CDR2 SYGVNS. This CDR3 is 15 amino acids long. V was shortened by 2 bases and J by 5 bases, with 15 bases between the two germline ends. The CDR3 reads CASSEKRRGAETQYF. The DNA of the CDR3 is TGTGCCAGCAGTGAAAAGCGGCGGGGCGCGGAGACCCAGTACTTC.

The chain joins TRBV5-1 to TRBJ2-5, with 9 bases fitting TRBD1. Germline V gene sequence: CDR1 SGHRS, CDR2 YFSETQ. This CDR3 contains 16 residues. The trim removed 5 bases at V and 5 bases at J, leaving 13 bases unmatched. CDR3 sequence (DNA): TGCGCCAGCAGGCCACTCACAGGGGGCGCGGGGGAGACCCAGTACTTC. It yields the protein CASRPLTGGAGETQYF.